Below are 23 T cell receptor beta chains sequenced from a single sample in a study of Ad26.COV2.S vaccination and SARS-CoV-2 variants. Treatment given: 19 received Ad26.COV2.S at low or high dose, single or two shots; about 5 received placebo; per-sample allocation not given. It was on day 63 after the first vaccine or placebo injection that samples were taken. Using immunoSEQ multiplex PCR, the repertoire was profiled, and TCRdb retains in-frame clones only, with some absent. The table includes a few hundred thousand clones, around 87% detected once. This sample comprised peripheral blood, obtained in a trial of Ad26.COV2.S vaccine versus placebo. These receptors were taken from a person aged 18-60 years who received the Ad26.COV2.S COVID-19 vaccine or a placebo.

This clone appeared a single time. The chain employs TRBV3-1 (or the pseudogene TRBV3-2) and TRBJ2-5; 11 nucleotides agree with TRBD2. Germline loops: CDR1 LGHDT, CDR2 YNNKEL (reference sequence). V lost 7 bases and J lost 2; bases outside the gene matches: 6. This CDR3 region has 15 residues. The CDR3 here is CASTQTSGSQETQYF. The CDR3, as DNA: TGTGCCAGCACGCAAACTAGCGGGAGTCAAGAGACCCAGTACTTC.

V gene TRBV27 combines with J gene TRBJ1-4; TRBD1 matches at 9 bases. The CDR3 contains 15 residues. Germline V gene sequence: CDR1 MNHEY, CDR2 SMNVEV (reference sequence). J gave up 7 bases and V 4 bases, and 7 bases lay outside the gene matches. The CDR3 protein is CASSSWDRVGEKLFF. The CDR3, as DNA: TGTGCCAGCAGTTCCTGGGACAGGGTGGGTGAAAAACTGTTTTTT.

The chain joins TRBV9 to TRBJ1-6, with no clear D. Germline V gene lookup returns CDR1 SGDLS and CDR2 YYNGEE. The CDR3 is made up of 17 amino acids. V lost 0 bases to trimming and J lost 0 bases, with 10 bases between them. The DNA of the CDR3 is TGTGCCAGCAGCGTAGACCCTAGGAGCTCCTATAATTCACCCCTCCACTTT. The encoded protein is CASSVDPRSSYNSPLHF. Complete variable domain (other parts from reference TRBV9 and TRBJ1-6): DSGVTQTPKHLITATGQRVTLRCSPRSGDLSVYWYQQSLDQGLQFLIQYYNGEERAKGNILERFSAQQFPDLHSELNLSSLELGDSALYFCASSVDPRSSYNSPLHFGNGTRLTVT.

This clone has a handful of counts. This chain connects TRBV16 to TRBJ1-1; no clear D. V dropped 0 bases and J dropped 3 bases, with 5 bases sitting between them. The length of the CDR3 is 13 residues. CDR1 KGHSY and CDR2 FQNENV come from the germline V gene. The CDR3 region is CASSQSRDTEAFF. In DNA form, the CDR3 reads TGTGCCAGCAGCCAATCGAGAGACACTGAAGCTTTCTTT.

The chain has TRBV7-2 and TRBJ2-2; possibly TRBD1 for D (5 bases). The CDR3 is 14 amino acids. Germline values: CDR1 SGHTA, CDR2 FQGNSA. Trimming removed 4 bases from V and 2 bases from J, with 8 bases in between. The CDR3 DNA reads as TGTGCCAGCAGCTCCTGGGGCAACACCGGGGAGCTGTTTTTT. Its translation: CASSSWGNTGELFF.

The chain links TRBV2 to TRBJ2-3; no clear D. The germline V gene has CDR1 SNHLY and CDR2 FYNNEI. The CDR3 runs 12 residues. The V and J ends lost 4 bases and 3 bases respectively, with 5 bases between them. The CDR3 spells CASSVGTDTQYF. The CDR3 bases are TGTGCCAGCAGTGTAGGGACAGATACGCAGTATTTT.

This chain joins TRBV7-2 and TRBJ1-5; no definite D call. This CDR3 has 13 amino acids. Germline loops: CDR1 SGHTA, CDR2 FQGNSA. V was cut by 5 bases and J by 1 base, with 6 bases left in between. CDR3 DNA: TGTGCCAGCAGCCCAACAAGCAATCAGCCCCAGCATTTT. Translation gives CASSPTSNQPQHF.

The gene calls are TRBV6-5 and TRBJ1-2; TRBD1 matches at 7 bases. From germline, CDR1 is MNHEY and CDR2 SVGAGI. Germline trimming cut 2 bases from V and 4 bases from J; bases unmatched to any gene: 7. There are 15 residues in the CDR3. CDR3 residues: CASSYGQATTYGYTF. The DNA for the CDR3 is TGTGCCAGCAGTTACGGACAGGCGACGACCTATGGCTACACCTTC.

This chain links TRBV29-1 with TRBJ1-2; 7 bases are a match to TRBD1. The germline gives CDR1 SQVTM, CDR2 ANQGSEA. V lost 6 bases, J lost 5 bases, and 9 bases stayed unmatched. The CDR3 covers 13 residues. CDR3: CSVFRDRVYGYTF. The CDR3 nucleotides are TGCAGCGTCTTTCGAGACAGGGTTTATGGCTACACCTTC.

Details on this clone: A read error is possible here, since a much larger clone lies one base away. The chain uses TRBV5-4 and TRBJ1-1, with 7 bases identical to TRBD1. CDR1 and CDR2 from the germline V gene are SGHNT and YYREEE (reference sequence). The CDR3 extends over 14 amino acids. V lost 3 bases to trimming and J lost 1 base; unmatched junction nucleotides: 3. CDR3 loop: CASSSRQGNTEAFF. CDR3 DNA: TGTGCCAGCAGCTCCCGACAGGGGAACACTGAAGCTTTCTTT.

The V gene is TRBV28, the J gene TRBJ2-7; TRBD1 might be the D (6 bases). Germline CDR1 reads MDHEN; CDR2 reads SYDVKM. The CDR3 length is 13 residues. The V and J ends lost 5 bases and 7 bases respectively, with 15 bases between them. The CDR3 is CASSGTGLREQYF. The CDR3 bases are TGTGCCAGCAGTGGCACAGGGCTCCGGGAGCAGTACTTC.

The chain carries TRBV11-2 and TRBJ1-4; D is uncertain. V was shortened by 5 bases and J by 4 bases, with 14 bases between the two germline ends. In germline, CDR1 is SGHAT, CDR2 FQNNGV. This CDR3 region has 15 residues. The CDR3 DNA is TGTGCCAGCAGCCCGAGGACTGGTATTAATGAAAAACTGTTTTTT. Protein: CASSPRTGINEKLFF.

The V call is TRBV4-3, the J call TRBJ2-5; TRBD1 matches at 10 bases. The germline CDR1 and CDR2 sequences are LGHNA and YSLEER. CDR3 size: 21 residues. Trimming removed 4 bases from V and 0 bases from J; junction bases left unmatched: 20. The CDR3 sequence: CASSRFLWETGGHLDQETQYF. DNA for the CDR3: TGCGCCAGCAGCCGCTTTCTGTGGGAGACAGGGGGCCACCTGGACCAAGAGACCCAGTACTTC.

This chain's CDR3 is CASSLMFRGRLFF. The CDR3 DNA sequence: TGTGCCAGCAGCTTAATGTTTCGCGGGAGACTGTTTTTT. V gene TRBV7-3 combines with J gene TRBJ1-4; D not certain. The V gene lost 1 base and the J gene lost 13 bases, with 13 bases spanning the gap. CDR3 length equals 13 residues. The germline CDR1 and CDR2 sequences are SGHTA and FQGTGA.

This clone was detected only a few times. The chain links TRBV2 to TRBJ1-1, with a possible D match to TRBD1 (5 bases). V lost 4 bases to trimming and J lost 0 bases, with 9 bases between them. The CDR3 loop spans 14 amino acids. Germline assignment: CDR1 SNHLY and CDR2 FYNNEI. The CDR3 sequence is CASSGQGMNTEAFF. The DNA for the CDR3 is TGTGCCAGCAGTGGGCAGGGCATGAACACTGAAGCTTTCTTT. The whole variable domain, filled in from reference TRBV2 and TRBJ1-1, reads EPEVTQTPSHQVTQMGQEVILRCVPISNHLYFYWYRQILGQKVEFLVSFYNNEISEKSEIFDDQFSVERPDGSNFTLKIRSTKLEDSAMYFCASSGQGMNTEAFFGQGTRLTVV.

The chain combines TRBV29-1 with TRBJ2-1; no clear D gene. Trimming stripped 1 base from V and 9 bases from J, with 16 bases between. Germline CDR1 and CDR2: SQVTM and ANQGSEA. The CDR3 consists of 14 residues. DNA for the CDR3: TGCAGCGTTGAAGTCTGGGCCGAGCCGGGTGAGCAGTTCTTC. This codes for CSVEVWAEPGEQFF.

The chain joins TRBV7-9 to TRBJ1-1; 7 bases map to TRBD1. After removal of 4 bases from V and 0 bases from J, the junction contained 11 bases not matched to a gene. CDR1 SEHNR and CDR2 FQNEAQ come from the germline V gene (reference sequence). CDR3 length: 17 residues. For the CDR3, the DNA is TGTGCCAGCAGCTCTAACAGGGGAGGGGACCTGAACACTGAAGCTTTCTTT. Residues: CASSSNRGGDLNTEAFF.

This clone was recorded only once. The chain employs TRBV6-1 and TRBJ1-5; 7 positions agree with TRBD1. CDR1 MNHNS and CDR2 SASEGT come from the germline V gene. The CDR3 consists of 17 residues. V lost 3 bases, J lost 3 bases, and 11 bases stayed unmatched. The CDR3 spells CASSEKDRVRNNQPQHF. CDR3 DNA: TGTGCCAGCAGTGAGAAAGACAGGGTCAGGAACAATCAGCCCCAGCATTTT.

This chain uses TRBV6-6 with TRBJ1-2, with TRBD1 identical over 7 bases. Trimming took 7 bases from V and 1 from J; bases not matched to a gene: 6. Germline CDR1 and CDR2: MNHNY and SVGAGI (reference sequence). The CDR3 loop spans 14 amino acids. The CDR3 DNA follows: TGTGCCAGCACCCGGACAGGCGTTAACTATGGCTACACCTTC. Translated, it gives CASTRTGVNYGYTF.

The chain's CDR3 is CASRAPGRANYGYTF. In DNA, the CDR3 is TGTGCCAGTAGGGCCCCTGGCAGGGCTAACTATGGCTACACCTTC. The chain combines TRBV19 with TRBJ1-2, with a tentative D call TRBD1 (5 bases). The CDR3 runs 15 residues. Germline assignment: CDR1 LNHDA and CDR2 SQIVND (reference sequence). Trimming shortened V by 6 bases and J by 0 bases, and 14 bases separated the two germline ends. Based on the CDR3 plus reference TRBV19 and TRBJ1-2, the full variable domain is DGGITQSPKYLFRKEGQNVTLSCEQNLNHDAMYWYRQDPGQGLRLIYYSQIVNDFQKGDIAEGYSVSREKKESFPLTVTSAQKNPTAFYLCASRAPGRANYGYTFGSGTRLTVV.

The gene calls are TRBV19 and TRBJ2-3, with TRBD1 matching 7 bases. Germline loops: CDR1 LNHDA, CDR2 SQIVND (reference sequence). The CDR3 has 14 residues. Trimming at V came to 3 bases and at J to 7 bases, leaving 7 bases not matched to a gene. The CDR3 nucleotides read TGTGCCAGTAGTATTGACAGGGAGAGGAATACGCAGTATTTT. Its protein is CASSIDRERNTQYF.

The V and J genes are TRBV5-4 and TRBJ2-3, with TRBD2 matching 12 bases. CDR3 length equals 17 residues. After removal of 4 bases from V and 5 bases from J, the junction contained 11 bases not matched to a gene. Germline CDR1 is SGHNT and CDR2 is YYREEE (reference sequence). The CDR3 region is CASSPSWTSGVGDTQYF. The CDR3 coding sequence is TGTGCCAGCAGCCCCTCCTGGACTAGCGGGGTTGGAGATACGCAGTATTTT.

The genes are TRBV18 and TRBJ2-7, with no clear D. Germline CDR1 KGHSH, CDR2 LQKENI. This CDR3 has 12 amino acids. V was cut by 0 bases and J by 7 bases, with 7 bases left in between. The CDR3 nucleotides read TGTGCCAGCTCACCACCATCTGGAGAGCAGTACTTC. Translating it yields CASSPPSGEQYF.